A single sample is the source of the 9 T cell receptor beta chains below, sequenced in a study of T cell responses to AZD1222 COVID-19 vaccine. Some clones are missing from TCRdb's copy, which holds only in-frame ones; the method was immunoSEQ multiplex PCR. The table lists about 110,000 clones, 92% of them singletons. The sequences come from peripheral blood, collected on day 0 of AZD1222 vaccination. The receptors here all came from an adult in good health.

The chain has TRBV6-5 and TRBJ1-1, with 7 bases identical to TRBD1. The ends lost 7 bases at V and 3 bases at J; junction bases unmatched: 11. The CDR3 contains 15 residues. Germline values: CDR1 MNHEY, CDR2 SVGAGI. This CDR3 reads CASTGGRTGDTEAFF. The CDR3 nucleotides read TGTGCCAGCACCGGGGGGAGGACAGGAGACACTGAAGCTTTCTTT.

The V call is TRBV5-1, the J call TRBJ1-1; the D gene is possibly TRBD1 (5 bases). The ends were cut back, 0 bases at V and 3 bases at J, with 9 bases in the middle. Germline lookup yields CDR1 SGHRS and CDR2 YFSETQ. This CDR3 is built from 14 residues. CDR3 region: CASSLEKGYTEAFF. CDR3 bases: TGCGCCAGCAGCTTGGAAAAGGGGTACACTGAAGCTTTCTTT.

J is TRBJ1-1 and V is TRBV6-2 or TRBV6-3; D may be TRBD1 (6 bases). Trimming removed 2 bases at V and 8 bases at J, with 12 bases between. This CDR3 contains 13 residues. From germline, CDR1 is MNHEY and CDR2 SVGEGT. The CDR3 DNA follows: TGTGCCAGCAGTTACCGTGACAGGACGGAAGCTTTCTTT. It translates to CASSYRDRTEAFF.

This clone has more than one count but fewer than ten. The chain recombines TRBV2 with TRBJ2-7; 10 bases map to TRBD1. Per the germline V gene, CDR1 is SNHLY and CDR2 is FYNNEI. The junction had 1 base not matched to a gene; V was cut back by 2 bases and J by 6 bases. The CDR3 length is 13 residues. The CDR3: CASSERDRGEQYF. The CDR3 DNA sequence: TGTGCCAGCAGTGAAAGGGACAGGGGCGAGCAGTACTTC.

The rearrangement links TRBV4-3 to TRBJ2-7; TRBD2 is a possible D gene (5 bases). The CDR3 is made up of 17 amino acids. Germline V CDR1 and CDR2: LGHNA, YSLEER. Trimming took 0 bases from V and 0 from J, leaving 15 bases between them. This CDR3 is CASSQDDSALNSYEQYF. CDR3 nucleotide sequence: TGCGCCAGCAGCCAAGATGATAGCGCGCTAAACTCCTACGAGCAGTACTTC.

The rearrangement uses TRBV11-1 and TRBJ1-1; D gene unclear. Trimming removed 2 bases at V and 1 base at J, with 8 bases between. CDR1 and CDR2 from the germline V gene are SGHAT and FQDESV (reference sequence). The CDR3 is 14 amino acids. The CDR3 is CASSLIRGNTEAFF. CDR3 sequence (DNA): TGTGCCAGCAGCTTAATCCGAGGGAACACTGAAGCTTTCTTT.

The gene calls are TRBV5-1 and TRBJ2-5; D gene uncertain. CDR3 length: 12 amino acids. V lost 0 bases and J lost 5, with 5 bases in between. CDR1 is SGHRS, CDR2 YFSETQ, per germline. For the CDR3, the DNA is TGCGCCAGCAGCTTGGAGGCTGAGACCCAGTACTTC. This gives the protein CASSLEAETQYF.

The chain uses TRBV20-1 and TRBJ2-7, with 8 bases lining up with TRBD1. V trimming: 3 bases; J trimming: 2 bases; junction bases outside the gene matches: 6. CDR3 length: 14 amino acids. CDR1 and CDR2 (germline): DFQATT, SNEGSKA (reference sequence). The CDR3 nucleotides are TGCAGTGCTAGTAGGTCAGGGGGCACCTACGAGCAGTACTTC. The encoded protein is CSASRSGGTYEQYF.

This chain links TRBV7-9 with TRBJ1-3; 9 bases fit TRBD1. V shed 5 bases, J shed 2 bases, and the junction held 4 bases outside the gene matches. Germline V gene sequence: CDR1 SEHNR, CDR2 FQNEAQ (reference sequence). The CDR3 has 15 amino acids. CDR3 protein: CASSPGQGPGNTIYF. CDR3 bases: TGTGCCAGCAGCCCCGGACAGGGGCCTGGAAACACCATATATTTT.